This passage covers 4 T cell receptor beta chains from one sample sequenced in a study of blood T cell repertoires in COVID-19. TCRdb's copy holds only in-frame clones and misses some; the assay was immunoSEQ multiplex PCR. The profile covers 330,000 or so clones, with roughly 86% appearing a single time and 9.9% taken by the ten largest. The sample taken for sequencing was peripheral blood. The receptors were gathered from a man aged 30 to 45 with COVID-19, enrolled during active disease.

Only one count was recorded for this clone. The gene calls are TRBV2 and TRBJ2-7; the D gene is possibly TRBD1 (6 bases). Germline V CDR1 and CDR2: SNHLY, FYNNEI. The CDR3 has 12 amino acids. Trimming removed 7 bases at V and 3 bases at J, with 10 bases between. CDR3 amino acids: CASKGDNYEQYF. DNA of the CDR3: TGTGCCAGCAAGGGGGACAACTACGAGCAGTACTTC.

V is TRBV7-9 and J is TRBJ1-5; 10 bases map to TRBD1. J lost 2 bases, V lost 5 bases, and 9 bases had no gene match. Germline lookup yields CDR1 SEHNR and CDR2 FQNEAQ (reference sequence). This CDR3 spans 17 amino acids. The CDR3: CASSLMTGGAGNQPQHF. CDR3 nucleotides: TGTGCCAGCAGCCTCATGACAGGGGGCGCCGGCAATCAGCCCCAGCATTTT. The full variable domain, its missing parts supplied by reference TRBV7-9 and TRBJ1-5, is DTGVSQNPRHKITKRGQNVTFRCDPISEHNRLYWYRQTLGQGPEFLTYFQNEAQLEKSRLLSDRFSAERPKGSFSTLEIQRTEQGDSAMYLCASSLMTGGAGNQPQHFGDGTRLSIL.

This rearrangement joins TRBV5-1 to TRBJ1-2; D gene ambiguous. Trimming shortened V by 4 bases and J by 8 bases, and 27 bases separated the two germline ends. The CDR3 is 17 residues long. Germline V CDR1 and CDR2: SGHRS, YFSETQ. This chain's CDR3 is CASSLGLSNQVSWGYTF. The CDR3 DNA sequence: TGCGCCAGCAGCCTTGGCTTGTCAAATCAAGTCTCATGGGGCTACACCTTC.

The chain is built from TRBV14 and TRBJ2-7; D uncertain. V dropped 6 bases and J dropped 1 base, with 13 bases sitting between them. Germline V gene data show CDR1 as SGHDN and CDR2 as FVKESK. The CDR3 is 14 residues long. CDR3 sequence: CASSPIRDSYEQYF. The CDR3 DNA is TGTGCCAGCAGTCCGATACGCGATTCCTACGAGCAGTACTTC.